The 24 T cell receptor beta chains listed next were all sequenced from one sample in a study of cytotoxic CD8 clonotypes in ibrutinib-treated CLL. Some clones are missing from TCRdb's copy, which holds only in-frame ones; the method was immunoSEQ multiplex PCR. Of some 160,000 clones listed, roughly 86% were seen once; the top ten hold about 2%. Sample: PBMCs, taken after 12 months of ibrutinib treatment. These receptors were obtained from a human donor with chronic lymphocytic leukemia.

This clone was counted between two and nine times. The chain uses TRBV6-1 and TRBJ1-3, with no clear D. Trimming took 2 bases from V and 4 from J, leaving 9 bases between them. Germline CDR1 MNHNS, CDR2 SASEGT. This CDR3 region has 14 residues. CDR3 region: CASSEIGGGNTIYF. CDR3 sequence (DNA): TGTGCCAGCAGTGAAATTGGAGGCGGAAACACCATATATTTT.

This CDR3 reads CAWSVETRGKLFF. The CDR3 region has the DNA TGTGCCTGGAGTGTCGAAACTCGTGGGAAACTGTTTTTT. The genes are TRBV30 and TRBJ1-4; D ambiguous. CDR3 size: 13 residues. V gave up 0 bases and J gave up 11 bases, with 13 bases separating them. Germline lookup yields CDR1 GTSNPN and CDR2 SVGIG (reference sequence).

This clone was counted between two and nine times. The chain joins TRBV18 to TRBJ1-2, with 7 bases identical to TRBD1. The CDR3 runs to 14 residues. V lost 3 bases, J lost 2 bases, and 3 bases stayed unmatched. Germline V gene data show CDR1 as KGHSH and CDR2 as LQKENI. Here the CDR3 DNA reads TGTGCCAGCTCACCGGGGACAGAAAACTATGGCTACACCTTC. Its translation is CASSPGTENYGYTF.

The rearrangement links TRBV6-6 to TRBJ1-1; a weak D match, TRBD1 (5 bases). Trimming removed 2 bases from V and 0 bases from J, with 13 bases in between. Germline assignment: CDR1 MNHNY and CDR2 SVGAGI (reference sequence). This CDR3 has 16 amino acids. The chain's CDR3 is CASSYAQGQMNTEAFF. Written as DNA, the CDR3 is TGTGCCAGCAGTTACGCGCAGGGTCAAATGAACACTGAAGCTTTCTTT.

The V gene is TRBV5-6, the J gene TRBJ2-1; D perhaps matches TRBD1 (6 bases). This CDR3 is 14 amino acids long. The V end lost 1 base, the J end lost 7 bases, and 12 bases lay between the germline ends. CDR1 SGHDT and CDR2 YYEEEE come from the germline V gene. DNA of the CDR3: TGTGCCAGCAGCTTGACCGGGCAGGGGAATGAGCAGTTCTTC. This translates into CASSLTGQGNEQFF.

The rearrangement links TRBV27 to TRBJ2-3, with D unclear. This CDR3 spans 13 amino acids. V shed 7 bases and J shed 1 base, with 9 bases lying between them. Looked up from germline, CDR1 is MNHEY and CDR2 is SMNVEV (reference sequence). CDR3 residues: CASNIRGTDTQYF. DNA for the CDR3: TGTGCCAGCAACATAAGGGGCACAGATACGCAGTATTTT.

V gene TRBV18 combines with J gene TRBJ1-5, with D maybe TRBD1 (6 bases). The germline V gene encodes CDR1 KGHSH and CDR2 LQKENI. The CDR3 runs to 14 residues. Trimming removed 6 bases at V and 2 bases at J, with 11 bases between. CDR3: CASSGGARNQPQHF. The CDR3 nucleotides are TGTGCCAGCTCTGGGGGGGCTCGCAATCAGCCCCAGCATTTT.

This sequence joins TRBV28 and TRBJ2-6, with D possibly matching TRBD2 (5 bases). Trimming cost V 3 bases and J 0 bases, with 9 bases left between them. Germline V gives CDR1 MDHEN, CDR2 SYDVKM. The CDR3 runs to 16 residues. The CDR3 region is CASSFVGGSGANVLTF. The CDR3 DNA follows: TGTGCCAGCAGTTTCGTTGGAGGCTCTGGGGCCAACGTCCTGACTTTC. Supplemented by reference TRBV28 and TRBJ2-6, the full variable domain reads DVKVTQSSRYLVKRTGEKVFLECVQDMDHENMFWYRQDPGLGLRLIYFSYDVKMKEKGDIPEGYSVSREKKERFSLILESASTNQTSMYLCASSFVGGSGANVLTFGAGSRLTVL.

This clone showed up just once. The genes are TRBV7-2 and TRBJ1-2, with D uncertain. V shed 0 bases and J shed 7 bases, with 18 bases lying between them. Germline CDR1 and CDR2: SGHTA and FQGNSA. This CDR3 comprises 16 residues. Here the CDR3 DNA reads TGTGCCAGCAGCTTAGCGTCGACACGGAGGAATTCTGGCTACACCTTC. It is translated as CASSLASTRRNSGYTF.

The chain recombines TRBV6-1 with TRBJ2-7, with D unclear. Trimming took off 8 bases at V and 0 bases at J, with 11 bases between the two ends. The germline CDR1 and CDR2 sequences are MNHNS and SASEGT. The CDR3 covers 13 residues. The CDR3 region is CASHSQSSYEQYF. CDR3 bases: TGTGCCAGCCACAGTCAAAGCTCCTACGAGCAGTACTTC.

In its sample, this clone was seen a few times. This chain uses TRBV6-6 with TRBJ2-1, with unresolved D. The V end lost 7 bases, the J end lost 3 bases, and 10 bases lay between the germline ends. CDR3 size: 13 residues. Looked up from germline, CDR1 is MNHNY and CDR2 is SVGAGI (reference sequence). In DNA, the CDR3 is TGTGCCAGCACCGGTAACTACTACAATGAGCAGTTCTTC. It is translated as CASTGNYYNEQFF.

This chain uses TRBV7-9 with TRBJ2-7, with 8 bases fitting TRBD2. CDR1 SEHNR and CDR2 FQNEAQ come from the germline V gene (reference sequence). CDR3 size: 15 residues. Trimming removed 1 base from V and 2 bases from J; junction bases left unmatched: 4. The CDR3 DNA reads TGTGCCAGCAGCTTAGACGGGGGGGCCCCCTACGAGCAGTACTTC. Translating it yields CASSLDGGAPYEQYF.

The V gene is TRBV7-3, the J gene TRBJ1-1; 8 nucleotides agree with TRBD1. Trimming took 1 base from V and 5 from J; bases not matched to a gene: 6. CDR1 is SGHTA and CDR2 is FQGTGA in the germline V gene. This CDR3 contains 15 residues. CDR3 nucleotide sequence: TGTGCCAGCAGCTTAAACTCAGGGGGCGGGACTGAAGCTTTCTTT. It codes for CASSLNSGGGTEAFF. Full variable domain (outside the CDR3, taken from reference TRBV7-3 and TRBJ1-1): GAGVSQTPSNKVTEKGKYVELRCDPISGHTALYWYRQSLGQGPEFLIYFQGTGAADDSGLPNDRFFAVRPEGSVSTLKIQRTERGDSAVYLCASSLNSGGGTEAFFGQGTRLTVV.

Concerning this clone itself: Other DNA sequences of this sample code for an identical CDR3. This chain links TRBV4-1 with TRBJ2-7; D is perhaps TRBD2 (5 bases). Germline V lookup: CDR1 MGHRA, CDR2 YSYEKL. The CDR3 covers 13 residues. The V end lost 3 bases, the J end lost 0 bases, and 6 bases lay between the germline ends. The CDR3, as DNA: TGCGCCAGCAGCCAGGGGAGCTCCTACGAGCAGTACTTC. Its translation: CASSQGSSYEQYF.

This chain joins TRBV7-2 and TRBJ2-7, with D possibly called TRBD1 or TRBD2 (5 bases each). V was pared by 5 bases and J by 5 bases, with 13 bases between. CDR1 is SGHTA and CDR2 is FQGNSA in the germline V gene. CDR3 length: 13 residues. The CDR3 here is CASSPRGVHEQYF. The CDR3 DNA reads TGTGCCAGCAGCCCACGAGGGGTCCACGAGCAGTACTTC.

V gene TRBV11-2 combines with J gene TRBJ2-7; a possible D gene is TRBD2 (6 bases). From germline, CDR1 is SGHAT and CDR2 FQNNGV. V was trimmed by 1 base and J by 3 bases, leaving 19 bases between them. The CDR3 has 17 amino acids. CDR3 in amino acids: CASSLARPGLTLYEQYF. The CDR3 DNA follows: TGTGCCAGCAGCTTAGCTAGGCCGGGACTTACTCTCTACGAGCAGTACTTC.

V and J are TRBV27 and TRBJ2-2, with D unclear. The CDR3 spans 17 residues. Germline V lookup: CDR1 MNHEY, CDR2 SMNVEV (reference sequence). The ends were cut back, 6 bases at V and 0 bases at J, with 17 bases in the middle. The CDR3 sequence is CASSHTLLNTNTGELFF. Written as DNA, the CDR3 is TGTGCCAGCAGCCACACACTACTGAATACGAACACCGGGGAGCTGTTTTTT.

The chain carries TRBV5-1 and TRBJ2-4; 14 bases map to TRBD2. J was trimmed by 9 bases and V by 4 bases; bases with no gene match: 9. The CDR3 spans 16 residues. Germline V gene sequence: CDR1 SGHRS, CDR2 YFSETQ. In DNA, the CDR3 is TGCGCCAGCAGCGGGGGGACTAGCGGGAGCCCCAGCATTCAGTACTTC. This translates into CASSGGTSGSPSIQYF.

The rearrangement links TRBV28 to TRBJ1-3, with 9 bases that match TRBD1. The ends lost 4 bases at V and 3 bases at J; junction bases unmatched: 10. CDR3 length: 17 residues. Germline assignment: CDR1 MDHEN and CDR2 SYDVKM. The DNA of the CDR3 is TGTGCCAGCAGTTCTCCGACAGGGGGAGATTATGGAAACACCATATATTTT. This gives the protein CASSSPTGGDYGNTIYF.

The chain recombines TRBV28 with TRBJ1-1; D remains ambiguous. V was pared by 6 bases and J by 0 bases, with 11 bases between. The CDR3 length is 14 residues. Looked up from germline, CDR1 is MDHEN and CDR2 is SYDVKM. This CDR3 reads CASRAPGLNTEAFF. In DNA, the CDR3 is TGTGCCAGCAGAGCCCCCGGACTGAACACTGAAGCTTTCTTT.

The V and J genes are TRBV7-9 and TRBJ1-1; D ambiguous. The CDR3 covers 12 residues. The V end was cut by 5 bases, the J end by 6 bases, with 10 bases between. Per germline, CDR1 SEHNR and CDR2 FQNEAQ (reference sequence). As DNA, the CDR3 is TGTGCCAGCAGCAAGACCGCGGCTGAAGCTTTCTTT. This encodes CASSKTAAEAFF.

This chain uses TRBV2 with TRBJ1-1, with D unclear. This CDR3 has 13 amino acids. V was cut by 11 bases and J by 0 bases, with 13 bases left in between. CDR1 SNHLY and CDR2 FYNNEI come from the germline V gene. CDR3 DNA: TGTGCCGGAAAGGAGCAGATGAACACTGAAGCTTTCTTT. It encodes CAGKEQMNTEAFF. Full variable domain (remainder filled in from reference TRBV2 and TRBJ1-1): EPEVTQTPSHQVTQMGQEVILRCVPISNHLYFYWYRQILGQKVEFLVSFYNNEISEKSEIFDDQFSVERPDGSNFTLKIRSTKLEDSAMYFCAGKEQMNTEAFFGQGTRLTVV.

CDR3 loop: CASSPLFMNQPQHF. DNA of the CDR3: TGTGCCAGCAGTCCTTTGTTTATGAATCAGCCCCAGCATTTT. The V and J genes are TRBV7-2 and TRBJ1-5, with no clear D. The CDR3 runs to 14 residues. Per the germline V gene, CDR1 is SGHTA and CDR2 is FQGNSA. Trimming took 6 bases from V and 4 from J, leaving 13 bases between them.

V and J are TRBV7-8 and TRBJ1-1, with a tentative D call TRBD1 (6 bases). Germline-derived CDR1 and CDR2 are SGHVS and FQNEAQ. The V and J ends lost 8 bases and 1 base respectively, with 23 bases between them. The CDR3 sequence is 17 residues long. CDR3 DNA: TGTGCCAGCGGCCACCCCAACAGGGTAATGGGGAACACTGAAGCTTTCTTT. The encoded protein is CASGHPNRVMGNTEAFF.